These 16 T cell receptor beta chains originate from one sample sequenced in a study of vaccination and CD4 T cells after COVID-19. These receptors' antigens are unknown. Oncomine TCR Beta short-read sequencing was applied to DNA from cultured CD4+ T cells. DNA came from CD4+ T cells after culture. TCRdb re-analysed the PCR reads in MiXCR, keeping a single row per CDR3 protein. The table includes around 10,000 distinct CDR3 sequences, 25% to 30% detected once. Treatment reported: roughly 10-day PBMC culture with coronavirus spike peptide pools or control peptides (ViraFEST assay). Unexposed donor CD4+ T cells predated the COVID-19 pandemic, collected 2011-2018. Material: CD4+ T cells from blood, cultured in vitro. These receptor sequences come from a human donor in good health.

This clonotype was picked up a small number of times. This rearrangement joins TRBV6-1 to TRBJ2-2; D possibly corresponds to TRBD2 (6 bases). V lost 2 bases and J 5 bases, leaving 12 bases between the germline ends. Germline assignment: CDR1 MNHNS and CDR2 SASEGT. This CDR3 has 15 residues. The CDR3 DNA sequence: TGTGCCAGCAGTGAATTGACTAGTTGGACCGGGGAGCTGTTTTTT. It encodes CASSELTSWTGELFF.

This clonotype was counted once. This chain links TRBV10-2 with TRBJ2-1; 7 bases agree with TRBD2. The germline gives CDR1 WSHSY, CDR2 SAAADI. The V and J ends lost 6 bases and 9 bases, in that order; junction bases with no gene match: 5. This CDR3 contains 12 residues. The CDR3 protein is CASRRGEGEQFF. CDR3 coding DNA: TGCGCCAGCAGACGGGGGGAGGGTGAGCAGTTCTTC.

This clonotype turned up a few times. V and J are TRBV28 and TRBJ1-3, with D unclear. The CDR3 has 15 amino acids. V lost 1 base to trimming and J lost 4 bases, with 11 bases between them. Germline V CDR1 and CDR2: MDHEN, SYDVKM. The CDR3 reads CASSLYPSRGNTIYF. CDR3 in DNA: TGTGCCAGCAGTTTATATCCTAGCCGGGGAAACACCATATATTTT.

This clonotype is medium-sized. The chain has TRBV6-2 or TRBV6-3 and TRBJ1-5; TRBD1 aligns across 7 bases. J gave up 9 bases and V 0 bases, and 5 bases lay outside the gene matches. This CDR3 has 14 residues. In germline, CDR1 is MNHEY, CDR2 SVGEGT. CDR3 in DNA: TGTGCCAGCAGTTACTCGACAGGGACTTCGCCCCAGCATTTT. Translation: CASSYSTGTSPQHF.

The rearrangement joins TRBV28 to TRBJ1-6; weak D call: TRBD1 (5 bases). Germline V lookup: CDR1 MDHEN, CDR2 SYDVKM. With 6 bases removed from V and 0 bases from J, the gap between germline ends came to 15 bases. The CDR3 sequence is 17 residues long. CDR3 sequence (DNA): TGTGCCAGCAGCCTTGGGGGGAGAAGCTCCTATAATTCACCCCTCCACTTT. Translating it yields CASSLGGRSSYNSPLHF.

V gene TRBV9 combines with J gene TRBJ1-2; 10 bases fit TRBD1. The germline V gene has CDR1 SGDLS and CDR2 YYNGEE. V shed 3 bases, J shed 4 bases, and the junction held 9 bases outside the gene matches. CDR3 size: 16 residues. This CDR3 is CASSASPGQGFYGYTF. In nucleotides, the CDR3 is TGTGCCAGCAGCGCCTCCCCGGGACAGGGGTTCTATGGCTACACCTTC.

This chain uses TRBV7-9 with TRBJ2-5, with TRBD2 identical over 14 bases. This CDR3 is 16 amino acids long. CDR1 SEHNR and CDR2 FQNEAQ come from the germline V gene (reference sequence). J lost 5 bases, V lost 4 bases, and 6 bases had no gene match. CDR3 protein: CASSSRLAGGRETQYF. In DNA form, the CDR3 reads TGTGCCAGCAGCTCTAGACTAGCGGGAGGGCGGGAGACCCAGTACTTC.

This clonotype was observed a few times. The CDR3 DNA follows: TGTGCCATCAGTGTTGGGACAGCTCAAGAGACCCAGTACTTC. It specifies CAISVGTAQETQYF. The chain joins TRBV10-3 to TRBJ2-5; 7 positions match TRBD1. The CDR3 length is 14 residues. In germline, CDR1 is ENHRY, CDR2 SYGVKD. The J segment lost 2 bases and the V segment lost 4 bases, leaving 4 bases of the junction unmatched.

This clonotype was seen only a few times. For the CDR3, the DNA is TGTGCCAGCAGCTTAGGACCAGGGCTCTATGGCTACACCTTC. It translates to CASSLGPGLYGYTF. The chain links TRBV7-9 to TRBJ1-2, with a weak D call TRBD1 (5 bases). The CDR3 is made up of 14 amino acids. The V end was cut by 1 base, the J end by 4 bases, with 10 bases between. Germline CDR1 SEHNR, CDR2 FQNEAQ (reference sequence). The variable domain in full, with the rest retrieved from reference TRBV7-9 and TRBJ1-2, is DTGVSQNPRHKITKRGQNVTFRCDPISEHNRLYWYRQTLGQGPEFLTYFQNEAQLEKSRLLSDRFSAERPKGSFSTLEIQRTEQGDSAMYLCASSLGPGLYGYTFGSGTRLTVV.

The chain carries TRBV4-3 and TRBJ1-4, with TRBD1 identical over 8 bases. The length of the CDR3 is 15 residues. Germline V gives CDR1 LGHNA, CDR2 YSLEER. V shed 1 base, J shed 5 bases, and the junction held 3 bases outside the gene matches. CDR3 DNA: TGCGCCAGCAGCCAAGCCCGACAGGGGAATGAAAAACTGTTTTTT. Protein: CASSQARQGNEKLFF.

The gene calls are TRBV29-1 and TRBJ1-1, with D possibly being TRBD1 (6 bases). Germline V gene sequence: CDR1 SQVTM, CDR2 ANQGSEA. The CDR3 is made up of 13 amino acids. Deletions cut 7 bases from V and 4 bases from J, with 16 bases between. In nucleotides, the CDR3 is TGCAGCGGCCAAGGAGGGGGGAGCACTGAAGCTTTCTTT. Its translation: CSGQGGGSTEAFF.

The sample holds a few counts of this clonotype. This rearrangement joins TRBV10-3 to TRBJ2-1; possibly TRBD1 for D (6 bases). Germline V gene data show CDR1 as ENHRY and CDR2 as SYGVKD. This CDR3 has 13 amino acids. V was cut by 5 bases and J by 4 bases, with 9 bases left in between. As DNA, the CDR3 is TGTGCCATCAGTTCGGACAGATACAATGAGCAGTTCTTC. Translation gives CAISSDRYNEQFF.

Note on this clonotype: A read error may produce the germline difference seen at one junction end. This chain connects TRBV6-2 or TRBV6-3 to TRBJ1-2; D is unclear. The CDR3 is made up of 17 amino acids. Germline-derived CDR1 and CDR2 are MNHEY and SVGEGT. The CDR3 reads CTSSYTLVGGTNYGYTF. The DNA of the CDR3 is TGTACCAGCAGTTACACCCTCGTAGGAGGTACTAACTATGGCTACACCTTC.

CDR3 sequence (DNA): TGTGCCTCCGGGGCGAGCGGGAGGAGTACAGATACGCAGTATTTT. This gives the protein CASGASGRSTDTQYF. The V and J genes are TRBV10-3 and TRBJ2-3; TRBD2 matches at 9 bases. The CDR3 is made up of 15 amino acids. V lost 11 bases and J lost 3; bases outside the gene matches: 12. CDR1 is ENHRY, CDR2 SYGVKD, per germline.

This clonotype was detected only a few times. The chain combines TRBV6-1 with TRBJ2-7, with 11 bases aligning to TRBD1. V lost 10 bases, J lost 3 bases, and 5 bases stayed unmatched. Germline CDR1 MNHNS, CDR2 SASEGT. The CDR3 runs 13 residues. DNA for the CDR3: TGTGCCACCTCCGGGACAGGGGGCTACGAGCAGTACTTC. Translation: CATSGTGGYEQYF.

The chain is built from TRBV23-1 and TRBJ2-3; 7 positions match TRBD2. TRBV23-1 carries the ORF label, with uncertain function. V was clipped by 0 bases and J by 3 bases; unmatched bases: 9. CDR3 size: 17 residues. CDR3 nucleotide sequence: TGCGCCAGCAGTCAATCGCGGGGGTCGTGTGGTACAGATACGCAGTATTTT. Its protein product is CASSQSRGSCGTDTQYF.